These T cell receptor beta chains were read from a single sample in a study of neurological immune-mediated disorders. TCRdb analysed the 5' RACE reads with MiXCR anew, one entry per CDR3 protein. The sample includes about 74,000 distinct CDR3 sequences, less than 5.5% of them seen just once. Sequenced: PBMCs. These receptors were collected from a young man with multiple sclerosis. Each CDR3 is given with its conserved first and last residue. The order of the fields is CDR3 length, V gene, J gene, D gene, clone size, CDR3 DNA, CDR3 protein. The D gene is left open where the match is weak. Rows give clone size only sometimes, using once, few, many, or a class for an expanded clone.

13	TRBV20-1	TRBJ2-7	TRBD1	many	TGCAGTGCCCGGGGACAGGGGGCTCGGGAGCAGTACTTC	CSARGQGAREQYF
14	TRBV19	TRBJ1-4	.	.	TGTGCCAGTAGGGCGGTCGCAACTAATGAAAAACTGTTTTTT	CASRAVATNEKLFF
13	TRBV5-1	TRBJ2-7	.	many	TGCGCCAGCAGCCACTACGAAAGATACGAGCAGTACTTC	CASSHYERYEQYF
12	TRBV5-6	TRBJ1-5	.	many	TGTGCCAGCAGCTCTCATTATCAGCCCCAGCATTTT	CASSSHYQPQHF
16	TRBV4-3	TRBJ2-1	TRBD2	many	TGCGCCAGCAGCCAAAATCTAGCGGGGTCCTACAATGAGCAGTTCTTC	CASSQNLAGSYNEQFF
15	TRBV7-9	TRBJ1-5	TRBD1	many	TGTGCCAGCAGCCTTCAGGGGGGGGCAGAACAGCCCCAGCATTTT	CASSLQGGAEQPQHF
16	TRBV6-2/TRBV6-3	TRBJ1-2	.	few	TGTGCCAGCAGTTACTCGGCAGCAGAAGCAGTCTATGGCTACACCTTC	CASSYSAAEAVYGYTF
15	TRBV9	TRBJ1-6	.	few	TGTGCCAGCAGCAACCGACAAACCTATAATTCACCCCTCAACTTT	CASSNRQTYNSPLNF
13	TRBV29-1	TRBJ2-3	.	many	TGCAGCGTTGATACGGGAGGCACAGATACGCAGTATTTT	CSVDTGGTDTQYF
16	TRBV2	TRBJ1-5	.	.	TGTGCCAGCAGCAGGTCCCGGAGGGTTGGCAATCAGCCCCAGAATTTT	CASSRSRRVGNQPQNF
15	TRBV10-3	TRBJ1-5	TRBD1	many	TGTGCCATCAGTGAGGGGGGACAGGGTAATCAGCCCCAGCATTTT	CAISEGGQGNQPQHF
17	TRBV5-6	TRBJ1-1	.	few	TGTGCCAGCAGCTTGTACCGTGCCGGGCGGAGGAACACTGAAGCTTTCTTT	CASSLYRAGRRNTEAFF
16	TRBV12-3/TRBV12-4	TRBJ2-1	.	many	TGTGCCAGCAGCCCCTCGTATGGGCACCGGTACAATGAGCAGTTCTTC	CASSPSYGHRYNEQFF
14	TRBV20-1	TRBJ2-7	.	many	TGCAGTGCTAGAGAAGGACACAACTCCTACGAGCAGTACTTC	CSAREGHNSYEQYF
14	TRBV20-1	TRBJ1-1	.	many	TGCAGTGCTAGAGCCTCCTCGGGACGGGGTGAAGCTTTCTTT	CSARASSGRGEAFF
17	TRBV12-3/TRBV12-4	TRBJ1-6	TRBD1	many	TGTGCCAGCAGTTTTTGGGGACAGGGACTTCTCCATTCACCCCTCCACTTT	CASSFWGQGLLHSPLHF
15	TRBV7-9	TRBJ2-1	TRBD2	many	TGTGCCAGCAGCCTCCGACTAGCGGGAAACAATGAGCAGTTCTTC	CASSLRLAGNNEQFF
14	TRBV20-1	TRBJ2-7	.	few	TGCAGTGCGCGACCCCTAAAGGGGGGAGCGAAGCAGTACTTC	CSARPLKGGAKQYF
19	TRBV6-5	TRBJ2-1	TRBD2	many	TGTGCCAGCTTGGGGCCGGGACTAGCGGGAGGGCCCCGCTACAATGAGCAGTTCTTC	CASLGPGLAGGPRYNEQFF
17	TRBV5-1	TRBJ1-2	.	many	TGCGCCAGCAGCTTGCCGAGGTCCGCGTTTTCTAACTATGGCTACACCTTC	CASSLPRSAFSNYGYTF
13	TRBV11-2	TRBJ2-7	TRBD2	many	TGTGCCAGCAGCCCCGGGGGGAACTACGAGCAGTACTTC	CASSPGGNYEQYF
16	TRBV18	TRBJ2-4	.	.	TGTGCCAGCTCACCAAGATACGGGTTGGGCGAAAACATTCAGTACTTC	CASSPRYGLGENIQYF
15	TRBV10-3	TRBJ1-5	.	.	TGTGCCATCAGTGAGGGTGGCGGAAGGAATCAGCCCCAGAATTTT	CAISEGGGRNQPQNF
15	TRBV20-1	TRBJ2-7	TRBD2	many	TGCAGTTCACCTAAGGGGCGGGGGTGCCCCTACGAGCAGTACTTC	CSSPKGRGCPYEQYF
16	TRBV9	TRBJ2-1	TRBD1	many	TGTGCCAGCAGCACCCAAACGGGACAGCCTTACAATGAGCAGTTCTTC	CASSTQTGQPYNEQFF
15	TRBV11-2	TRBJ2-3	.	.	TGTGCCAGCAGCTTCCAACTAGGAAGGGCGGATACGCAGTATTTT	CASSFQLGRADTQYF
14	TRBV5-1	TRBJ1-6	.	many	TGCGCCAGTCAACAGGAAAATTATAATTCACCCCTCAACTTT	CASQQENYNSPLNF
15	TRBV5-1	TRBJ1-1	TRBD1	many	TGCGCCAGCAGCCAACAGGGGACGCCGAACACTGAAGCTTTCTTT	CASSQQGTPNTEAFF